This is a list of T cell receptor beta chains from one sample in a study of blood T cells in healthy people across ages. TCRdb independently ran MiXCR on the 5' RACE reads; one entry per CDR3 protein. Among about 730,000 distinct CDR3 sequences listed, about 40% were seen once. Material: blood. These receptors all come from a woman aged 55-70 years in good health. The CDR3 runs from the conserved cysteine through the conserved F or W. A D gene is named only where the DNA matches it firmly. Some rows mark clone size as missing; the rest say once, few, many or name a class of expanded clone.

j_gene	abundance	d_gene	v_gene	CDR3aa
TRBJ2-3	NA	TRBD1	TRBV28	CASSVNRGTDTQYF
TRBJ2-1	NA	NA	TRBV6-6	CASSYKGGPYNEQFF
TRBJ2-3	many	NA	TRBV20-1	CSYHSHTQYF
TRBJ2-3	NA	TRBD1	TRBV29-1	CSVVFTGGTDTQYF
TRBJ2-3	few	TRBD2	TRBV5-1	CASSLEGTSGPTDTQYF
TRBJ1-6	few	NA	TRBV7-9	CASSLATADDSPLHF
TRBJ2-1	NA	TRBD2	TRBV10-3	CAISVERAGGSYDEQFF
TRBJ2-3	many	NA	TRBV29-1	CSLEGSADTQYF
TRBJ2-3	few	NA	TRBV27	CASSLAVLGTDTQYF
TRBJ2-1	NA	TRBD2	TRBV5-5	CASSVPTSGSYNEQFF
TRBJ1-4	few	TRBD1	TRBV4-1	CASSHATGGTEKLFF
TRBJ2-3	few	TRBD2	TRBV5-4	CASTRTSGGTDTQYF
TRBJ2-1	NA	NA	TRBV24-1	CATSDPRRASYNEQFF
TRBJ2-3	NA	NA	TRBV28	CASSLQNTQYF
TRBJ2-7	NA	NA	TRBV19	CASSRDTNYEQYF
TRBJ2-5	few	TRBD2	TRBV3-1	CASSLPQVAGGQETQYF
TRBJ2-7	NA	NA	TRBV25-1	CASSEVGGTGSSYEQYF
TRBJ1-1	few	NA	TRBV10-3	CAISDPVNTEAFF
TRBJ2-1	NA	NA	TRBV28	CASSRPSWGNEQFF
TRBJ2-3	NA	TRBD2	TRBV5-1	CASSKGLATDTQYF
TRBJ2-7	NA	NA	TRBV11-1	CASSAHTGVFEQYF
TRBJ1-5	NA	NA	TRBV2	CASSEASGFGNQPQHF
TRBJ1-4	NA	TRBD1	TRBV7-6	CASSFTGEVNEKLFF
TRBJ2-5	NA	NA	TRBV7-7	CASSPLMGGGGETQYF